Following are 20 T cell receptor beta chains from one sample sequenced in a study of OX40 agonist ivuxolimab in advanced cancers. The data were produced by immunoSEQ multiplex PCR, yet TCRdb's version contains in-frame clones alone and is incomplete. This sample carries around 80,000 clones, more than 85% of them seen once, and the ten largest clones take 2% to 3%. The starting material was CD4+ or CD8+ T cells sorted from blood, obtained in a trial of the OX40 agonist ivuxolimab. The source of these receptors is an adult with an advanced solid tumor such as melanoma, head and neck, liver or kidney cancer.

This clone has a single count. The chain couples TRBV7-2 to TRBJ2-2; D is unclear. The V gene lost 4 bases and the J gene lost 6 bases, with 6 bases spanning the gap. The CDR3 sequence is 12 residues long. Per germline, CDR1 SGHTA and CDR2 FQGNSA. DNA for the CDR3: TGTGCCAGCAGCTCCCCCCCCGGGGAGCTGTTTTTT. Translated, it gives CASSSPPGELFF.

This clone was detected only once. The CDR3: CASSPEWGEKLFF. The CDR3 nucleotides are TGCGCCAGCAGCCCAGAGTGGGGTGAAAAACTGTTTTTT. The chain links TRBV5-1 to TRBJ1-4; no firm D call. CDR1 is SGHRS and CDR2 is YFSETQ in the germline V gene. The CDR3 length is 13 residues. V shed 4 bases and J shed 7 bases, with 11 bases lying between them.

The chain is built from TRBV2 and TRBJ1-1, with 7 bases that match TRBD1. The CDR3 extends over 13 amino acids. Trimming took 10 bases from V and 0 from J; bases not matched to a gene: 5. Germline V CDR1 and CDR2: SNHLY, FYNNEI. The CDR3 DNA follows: TGTGCCACCCAACAGGGGTTGAACACTGAAGCTTTCTTT. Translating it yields CATQQGLNTEAFF.

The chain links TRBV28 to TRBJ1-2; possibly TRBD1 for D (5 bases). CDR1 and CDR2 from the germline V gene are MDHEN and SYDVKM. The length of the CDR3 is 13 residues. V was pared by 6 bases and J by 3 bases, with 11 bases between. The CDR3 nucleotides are TGTGCCAGCAGGTCAGGGACGGACTATGGCTACACCTTC. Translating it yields CASRSGTDYGYTF.

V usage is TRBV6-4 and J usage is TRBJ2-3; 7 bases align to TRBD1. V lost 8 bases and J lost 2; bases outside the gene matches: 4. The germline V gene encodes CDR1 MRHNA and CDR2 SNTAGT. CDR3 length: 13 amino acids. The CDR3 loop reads CASGGQTTDTQYF. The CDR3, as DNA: TGTGCCAGCGGGGGACAGACCACAGATACGCAGTATTTT.

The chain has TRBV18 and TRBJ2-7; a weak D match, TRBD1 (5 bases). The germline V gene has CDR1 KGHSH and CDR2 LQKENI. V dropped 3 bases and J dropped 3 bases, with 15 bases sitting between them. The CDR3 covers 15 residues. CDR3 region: CASSPLPGQGYEQYF. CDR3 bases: TGTGCCAGCTCACCCCTACCCGGGCAGGGCTACGAGCAGTACTTC.

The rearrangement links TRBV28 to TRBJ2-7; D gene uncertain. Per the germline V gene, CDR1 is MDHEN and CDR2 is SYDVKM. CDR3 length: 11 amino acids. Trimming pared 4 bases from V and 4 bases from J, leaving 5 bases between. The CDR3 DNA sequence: TGTGCCAGCAGTTCTATTTACGAGCAGTACTTC. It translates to CASSSIYEQYF.

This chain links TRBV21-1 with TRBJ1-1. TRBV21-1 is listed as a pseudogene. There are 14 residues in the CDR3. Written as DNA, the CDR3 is TGTGCCAGGCACCTTGTTGGGGTCGACACTGAAGCTTTCTTT. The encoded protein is CARHLVGVDTEAFF.

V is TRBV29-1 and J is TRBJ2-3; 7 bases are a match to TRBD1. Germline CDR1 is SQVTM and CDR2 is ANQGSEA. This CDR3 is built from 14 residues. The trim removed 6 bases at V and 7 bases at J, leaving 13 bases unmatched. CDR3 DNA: TGCAGCGTCATACAGGGGATAGTCAGGTATACGCAGTATTTT. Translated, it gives CSVIQGIVRYTQYF.

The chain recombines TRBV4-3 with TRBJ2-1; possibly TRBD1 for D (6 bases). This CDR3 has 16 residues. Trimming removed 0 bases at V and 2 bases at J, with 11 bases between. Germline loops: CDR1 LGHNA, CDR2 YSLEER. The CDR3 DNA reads TGCGCCAGCAGCCAAGAATATACAGGGACCTACAATGAGCAGTTCTTC. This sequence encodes CASSQEYTGTYNEQFF.

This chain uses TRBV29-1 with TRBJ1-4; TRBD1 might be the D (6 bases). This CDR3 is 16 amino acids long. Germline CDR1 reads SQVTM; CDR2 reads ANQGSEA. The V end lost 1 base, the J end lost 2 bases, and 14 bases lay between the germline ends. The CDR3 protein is CSVEGGGPTTNEKLFF. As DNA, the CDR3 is TGCAGCGTTGAAGGTGGGGGCCCAACTACTAATGAAAAACTGTTTTTT.

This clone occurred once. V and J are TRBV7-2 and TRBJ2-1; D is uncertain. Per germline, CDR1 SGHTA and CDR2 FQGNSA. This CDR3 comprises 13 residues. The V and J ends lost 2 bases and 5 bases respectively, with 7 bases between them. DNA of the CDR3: TGTGCCAGCAGCTTACGCCGGGACAATGAGCAGTTCTTC. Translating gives CASSLRRDNEQFF.

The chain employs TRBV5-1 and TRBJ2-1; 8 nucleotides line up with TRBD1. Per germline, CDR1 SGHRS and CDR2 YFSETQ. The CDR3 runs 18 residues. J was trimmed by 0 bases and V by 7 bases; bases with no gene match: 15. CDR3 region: CASGTGRFPASSYNEQFF. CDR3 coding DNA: TGCGCCAGCGGGACAGGAAGGTTCCCTGCGAGCTCCTACAATGAGCAGTTCTTC. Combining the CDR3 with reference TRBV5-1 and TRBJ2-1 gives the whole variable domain KAGVTQTPRYLIKTRGQQVTLSCSPISGHRSVSWYQQTPGQGLQFLFEYFSETQRNKGNFPGRFSGRQFSNSRSEMNVSTLELGDSALYLCASGTGRFPASSYNEQFFGPGTRLTVL.

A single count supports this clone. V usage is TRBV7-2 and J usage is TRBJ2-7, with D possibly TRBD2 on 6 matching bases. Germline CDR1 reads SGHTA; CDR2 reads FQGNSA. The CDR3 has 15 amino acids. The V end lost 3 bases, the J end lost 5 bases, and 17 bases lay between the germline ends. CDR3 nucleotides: TGTGCCAGCAGCTTTATTGATTGGAGGGGTAACGAGCAGTACGTC. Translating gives CASSFIDWRGNEQYV.

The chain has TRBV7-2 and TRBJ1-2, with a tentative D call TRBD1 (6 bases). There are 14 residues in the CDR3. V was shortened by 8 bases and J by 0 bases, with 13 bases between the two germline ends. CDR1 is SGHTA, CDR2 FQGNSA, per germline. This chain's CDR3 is CASSGALTNYGYTF. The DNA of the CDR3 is TGTGCCAGCTCGGGGGCCCTTACTAACTATGGCTACACCTTC.

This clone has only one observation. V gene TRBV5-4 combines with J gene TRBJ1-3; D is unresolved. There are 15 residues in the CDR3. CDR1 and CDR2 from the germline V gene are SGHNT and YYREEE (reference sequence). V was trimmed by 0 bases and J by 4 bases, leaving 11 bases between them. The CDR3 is CASSLVGPGGNTIYF. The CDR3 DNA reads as TGTGCCAGCAGCTTGGTCGGGCCCGGAGGAAACACCATATATTTT.

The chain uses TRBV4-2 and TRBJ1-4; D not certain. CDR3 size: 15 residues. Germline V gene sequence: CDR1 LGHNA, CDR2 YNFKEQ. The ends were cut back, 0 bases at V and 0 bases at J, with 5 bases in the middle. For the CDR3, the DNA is TGTGCCAGCAGCCAAGAACTCCCAACTAATGAAAAACTGTTTTTT. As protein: CASSQELPTNEKLFF.

The DNA of the CDR3 is TGTGCCTCCAAGGACCTTAGCGCATCAAATCAGCCCCAGCATTTT. This translates into CASKDLSASNQPQHF. The V call is TRBV19, the J call TRBJ1-5; D remains unclear. Germline V lookup: CDR1 LNHDA, CDR2 SQIVND (reference sequence). Trimming shortened V by 11 bases and J by 4 bases, and 21 bases separated the two germline ends. The CDR3 is 15 amino acids.

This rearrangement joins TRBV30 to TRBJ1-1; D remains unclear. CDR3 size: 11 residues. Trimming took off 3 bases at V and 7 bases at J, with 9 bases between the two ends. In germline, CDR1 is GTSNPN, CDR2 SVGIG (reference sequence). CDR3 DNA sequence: TGTGCCTGGAGCGACGGGTTTGAAGCTTTCTTT. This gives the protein CAWSDGFEAFF.

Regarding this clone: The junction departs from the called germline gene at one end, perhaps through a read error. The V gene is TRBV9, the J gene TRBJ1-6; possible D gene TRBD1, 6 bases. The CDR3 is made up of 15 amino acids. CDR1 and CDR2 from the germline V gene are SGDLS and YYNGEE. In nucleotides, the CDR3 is TGTGCCAGCAGCGTCCAAACAGGGTCCGATTCACCCCCCCACTTT. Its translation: CASSVQTGSDSPPHF.